This T cell receptor beta chain was sequenced during a study of cytomegalovirus exposure and HLA in healthy donors. Primers: 60 Vbeta forward and 13 Jbeta reverse. The repertoire was sequenced with immunoSEQ multiplex PCR; TCRdb's copy has only in-frame clones and lacks some. This listing includes roughly 77,000 clones. The sequenced sample was PBMCs. This receptor was obtained from a female donor in good health and CMV-seropositive.

CDR3 in DNA: TGTGCCAGCAGTTACGGACAGGGCAGGTACGAGCAGTACTTC. As protein: CASSYGQGRYEQYF. The chain has TRBV27 and TRBJ2-7; 8 nucleotides agree with TRBD1. CDR1 is MNHEY and CDR2 is SMNVEV in the germline V gene (reference sequence). The CDR3 consists of 14 residues. J lost 4 bases, V lost 4 bases, and 6 bases had no gene match.